This T cell receptor (beta chain) was observed in a study of blood T cell repertoires in COVID-19. Study summary: Samples representing acute and convalescent COVID-19 were sourced from the United States, Italy and Spain. Nucleic acid was either cDNA or gDNA, and it came from T cells, B-cell-depleted T cells, or PBMCs.

The ends were cut back, 6 bases at V and 0 bases at J, with 13 bases in the middle. The CDR3 contains 15 residues. CDR1 and CDR2 (germline): SNHLY, FYNNEI. Authors' processing steps: Estimation of nucleated cell counts relied on the amplification of reference gene primers. The repertoire was sequenced with immunoSEQ multiplex PCR; TCRdb's copy has only in-frame clones and lacks some. The DNA was the basis for D and trimming; V, J and clone size are from that table. In the table there are around 400,000 clones, around 87% of which are singletons. A Seattle source enrolled patients during active infection and followed them longitudinally.

Input material: peripheral blood. The J gene is TRBJ2-3, the V gene TRBV2; the D gene is possibly TRBD1 (6 bases). This receptor was taken from a woman in her sixties with COVID-19, enrolled during active disease. CDR3 amino acids: CASREQGLSTDTQYF. CDR3 nucleotides: TGTGCCAGCAGAGAACAGGGCTTGAGCACAGATACGCAGTATTTT.